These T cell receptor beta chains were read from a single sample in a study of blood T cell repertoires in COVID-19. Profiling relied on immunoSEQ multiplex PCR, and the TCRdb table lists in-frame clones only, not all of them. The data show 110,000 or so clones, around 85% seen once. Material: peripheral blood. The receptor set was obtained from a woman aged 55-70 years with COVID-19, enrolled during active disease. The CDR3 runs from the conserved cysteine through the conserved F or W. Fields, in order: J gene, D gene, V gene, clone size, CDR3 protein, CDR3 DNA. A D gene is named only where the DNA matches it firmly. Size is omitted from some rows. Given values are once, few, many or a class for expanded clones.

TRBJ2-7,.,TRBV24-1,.,CATSDPRGDNPYEQYF,TGTGCCACCAGTGATCCCCGGGGGGACAACCCCTACGAGCAGTACTTC
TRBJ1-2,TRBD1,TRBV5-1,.,CASSLTGGFNYGYTF,TGCGCCAGCAGCTTGACAGGGGGTTTTAACTATGGCTACACCTTC
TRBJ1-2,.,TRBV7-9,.,CASSPGALYYGYTF,TGTGCCAGCAGTCCAGGGGCCCTTTACTATGGCTACACCTTC
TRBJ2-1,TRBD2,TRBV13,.,CASSLGLAGSYNEQFF,TGTGCCAGCAGCTTGGGACTAGCGGGCTCCTACAATGAGCAGTTCTTC
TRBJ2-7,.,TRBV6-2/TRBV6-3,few,CASSFAGSYYEQYF,TGTGCCAGCAGTTTTGCGGGGTCCTACTACGAGCAGTACTTC
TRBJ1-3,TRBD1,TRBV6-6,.,CASTNRGHGNTIYF,TGTGCCAGCACCAACAGGGGGCATGGAAACACCATATATTTT
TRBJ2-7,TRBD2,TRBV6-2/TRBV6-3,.,CASSSPGSGGSYEQYF,TGTGCCAGCAGTTCCCCCGGCAGCGGGGGGTCCTACGAGCAGTACTTC
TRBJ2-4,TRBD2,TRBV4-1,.,CASSPGLAGGVHKNIQYF,TGCGCCAGCAGCCCGGGACTAGCGGGGGGGGTACACAAAAACATTCAGTACTTC
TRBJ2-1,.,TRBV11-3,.,CASSTTQGNNEQFF,TGTGCCAGCAGCACAACGCAGGGAAACAATGAGCAGTTCTTC
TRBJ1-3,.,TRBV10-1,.,CASSESIGLVSGNTIYF,TGCGCCAGCAGTGAGTCGATTGGCCTCGTCTCTGGAAACACCATATATTTT
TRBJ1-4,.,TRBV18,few,CASSPESFGRTTNEKLFF,TGTGCCAGCTCACCAGAAAGTTTCGGGAGGACAACTAATGAAAAACTGTTTTTT
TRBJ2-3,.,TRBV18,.,CASSWTSLSTDTQYF,TGTGCCAGCTCCTGGACATCCCTTAGCACAGATACGCAGTATTTT
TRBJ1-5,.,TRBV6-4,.,CASPQLGRGRQPQHF,TGTGCCAGCCCCCAGCTCGGGAGGGGAAGGCAGCCCCAGCATTTT
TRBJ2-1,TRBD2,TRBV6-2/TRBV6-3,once,CASSYSTSGESGQFF,TGTGCCAGCAGTTACTCTACTAGCGGGGAAAGCGGGCAGTTCTTC
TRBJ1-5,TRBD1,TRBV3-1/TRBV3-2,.,CASSSGTGNNQPQHF,TGTGCCAGCAGCTCCGGGACAGGCAACAATCAGCCCCAGCATTTT
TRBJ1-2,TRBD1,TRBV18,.,CASSTGTGPVDYGYTF,TGTGCCAGCTCAACCGGGACAGGCCCCGTCGACTATGGCTACACCTTC
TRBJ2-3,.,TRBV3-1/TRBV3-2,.,CASSHRDSRETQYF,TGTGCCAGCAGCCATAGAGACAGTCGAGAAACGCAGTATTTT
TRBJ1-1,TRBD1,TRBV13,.,CASSLGGTGINTEAFF,TGTGCCAGCAGCTTAGGGGGGACAGGGATAAACACTGAAGCTTTCTTT
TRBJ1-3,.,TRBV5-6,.,CASSGTSLPRSGNTVYF,TGTGCCAGCAGCGGGACTAGTCTGCCGCGGTCCGGAAACACCGTATATTTT
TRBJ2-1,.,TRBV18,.,CASSPQKRSSYNEQFF,TGTGCCAGCTCACCACAAAAACGGAGCTCCTACAATGAGCAGTTCTTC
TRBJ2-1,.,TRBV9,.,CASSGRSGGLYNEQFF,TGTGCCAGCAGCGGCCGCTCGGGGGGCCTATACAATGAGCAGTTCTTC
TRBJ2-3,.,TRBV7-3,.,CASSPAVSSTDTQYF,TGTGCCAGCAGTCCGGCTGTTAGCAGCACAGATACGCAGTATTTT
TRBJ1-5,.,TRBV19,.,CASTQMSAGGAPNHF,TGTGCCAGTACCCAGATGTCGGCGGGGGGGGCACCAAACCATTTT
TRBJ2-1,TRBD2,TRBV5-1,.,CASHRRGGNNEQFF,TGCGCCAGCCACAGGCGGGGGGGCAACAATGAGCAGTTCTTC
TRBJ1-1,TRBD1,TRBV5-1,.,CASSYYTGGSNTEAFF,TGCGCCAGCAGCTATTATACAGGGGGCTCGAACACTGAAGCTTTCTTT
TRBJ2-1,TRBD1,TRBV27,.,CASSRTGTGTNEQFF,TGTGCCAGCAGCCGGACCGGGACAGGGACCAATGAGCAGTTCTTC
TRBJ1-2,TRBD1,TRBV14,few,CASSPRTGFGYTF,TGTGCCAGCAGCCCTCGGACAGGGTTTGGCTACACCTTC
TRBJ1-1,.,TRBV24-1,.,CATRGTGNTEAFF,TGTGCCACCAGGGGCACAGGGAACACTGAAGCTTTCTTT
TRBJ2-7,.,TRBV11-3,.,CASSLGLEDEQYF,TGTGCCAGCAGCTTAGGCCTAGAGGACGAGCAGTACTTC
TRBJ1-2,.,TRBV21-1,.,CASSKAAYLGRDYSGYTF,TGTGCCAGCAGCAAAGCTGCATACCTGGGCAGGGATTACTCGGGCTACACCTTC
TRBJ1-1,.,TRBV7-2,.,CASSFSNGEAFF,TGTGCCAGCAGCTTTAGTAATGGTGAAGCTTTCTTT
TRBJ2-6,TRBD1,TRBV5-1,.,CASSPGQDSSGANVLTF,TGCGCCAGCAGCCCCGGACAGGACAGCTCTGGGGCCAACGTCCTGACTTTC
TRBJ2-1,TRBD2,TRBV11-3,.,CASSLGGTRGNNEQFF,TGTGCCAGCAGCTTAGGGGGGACTAGGGGTAACAATGAGCAGTTCTTC
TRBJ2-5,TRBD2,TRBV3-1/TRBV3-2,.,CASSQDGGLAVLETQYF,TGTGCCAGCAGCCAAGATGGGGGACTAGCGGTCCTTGAGACCCAGTACTTC
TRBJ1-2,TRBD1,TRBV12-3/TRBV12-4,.,CASSLRDSYGYTF,TGTGCCAGCAGTTTACGGGACAGCTATGGCTACACCTTC
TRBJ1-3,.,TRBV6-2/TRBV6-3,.,CASSYRLKTSSGNTIYF,TGTGCCAGCAGTTACAGGTTAAAGACTTCCTCTGGAAACACCATATATTTT
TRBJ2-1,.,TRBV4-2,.,CASSQGEDHPNEQFF,TGTGCCAGCAGCCAAGGGGAGGACCACCCAAATGAGCAGTTCTTC
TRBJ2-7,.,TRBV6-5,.,CASSETVNSYEQYF,TGTGCCAGCAGCGAGACAGTTAATTCCTACGAGCAGTACTTC
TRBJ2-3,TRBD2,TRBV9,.,CASSPRGSGAPTDTQYF,TGTGCCAGCAGCCCTCGTGGTAGCGGGGCACCCACAGATACGCAGTATTTT
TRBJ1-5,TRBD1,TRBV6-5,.,CASRTGGSDQPQHF,TGTGCCAGCAGGACAGGGGGGTCGGACCAGCCCCAGCATTTT
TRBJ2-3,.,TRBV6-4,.,CASSIDSTDTQYF,TGTGCCTCTTCAATAGATAGCACAGATACGCAGTATTTT